This TCR beta chain was recovered during a study of T-cell memory formation after mild COVID-19. Libraries for TCRalpha and TCRbeta carried sample barcodes and unique molecular identifiers via 5'RACE. TCRdb re-called the 5' RACE reads through MiXCR, storing one row per CDR3 protein. The sample lists more than 9,500 distinct CDR3 sequences, around 13% seen once, with roughly 55% in the top ten. Germline V gene data show CDR1 as SGHVS and CDR2 as FQNEAQ. The CDR3 has 16 amino acids. V trimming: 5 bases; J trimming: 1 base; junction bases outside the gene matches: 9. This clonotype was found many times. This TCR came from a man aged 18-30 years who had mild COVID-19 (a few samples of this study predate the infection). Cell type and time point are not known. The sequenced sample was PBMCs or a T cell subset sorted from them (not recorded which). V is TRBV7-8 and J is TRBJ2-3, with 7 positions matching TRBD1. CDR3: CASSSQWGTGTDTQYF. DNA for the CDR3: TGTGCCAGCAGCAGCCAGTGGGGGACAGGCACAGATACGCAGTATTTT.